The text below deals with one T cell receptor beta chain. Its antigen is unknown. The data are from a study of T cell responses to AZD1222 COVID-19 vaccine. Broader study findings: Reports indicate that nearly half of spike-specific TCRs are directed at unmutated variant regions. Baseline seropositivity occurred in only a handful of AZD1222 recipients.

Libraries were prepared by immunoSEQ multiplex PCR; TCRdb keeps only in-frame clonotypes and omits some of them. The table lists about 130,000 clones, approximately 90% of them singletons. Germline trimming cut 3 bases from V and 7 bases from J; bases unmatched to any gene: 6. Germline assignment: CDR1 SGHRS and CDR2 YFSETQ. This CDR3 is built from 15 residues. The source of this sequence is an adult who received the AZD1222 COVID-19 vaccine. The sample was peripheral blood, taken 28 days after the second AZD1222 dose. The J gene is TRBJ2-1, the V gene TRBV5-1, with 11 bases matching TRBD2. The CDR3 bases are TGCGCCAGCAGCTCCCTAGCGGGAGGACAAAATGAGCAGTTCTTC. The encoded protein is CASSSLAGGQNEQFF.